Given below is one TCR beta chain in context. The target antigen is unknown. V trimming: 5 bases; J trimming: 6 bases; junction bases outside the gene matches: 7. CDR3 length: 16 amino acids. Looked up from germline, CDR1 is LNHDA and CDR2 is SQIVND (reference sequence). The data were obtained in a study of cytotoxic CD8 clonotypes in ibrutinib-treated CLL. For the study at large: Of the patients, about a dozen were relapsed/refractory, roughly 16 treatment-naive and about 17 IGHV unmutated. The samples contained over 250,000 productive templates on average. They also contained an average of roughly 99,000 productive rearrangements.

Deep sequencing aimed at 1 in 200,000 to 1 in 1 million T cells' resolution. Using immunoSEQ multiplex PCR, the repertoire was profiled, and TCRdb retains in-frame clones only, with some absent. The profile shows 20,000 to 30,000 clones, nearly 80% of them singletons. General observations from the study: Treatment saw public clonotypes, which were uncommon, either contract or stay stable.

The specimen was PBMCs, collected before ibrutinib treatment. The chain employs TRBV19 and TRBJ2-1; 13 bases map to TRBD2. The origin of this receptor is a human donor with chronic lymphocytic leukemia. DNA of the CDR3: TGTGCCAGTAGTCCGTGGACTAGCGGGAGCTTCAATGAGCAGTTCTTC. As protein: CASSPWTSGSFNEQFF.